Listed below are T cell receptor beta chains from one sample, sequenced in a study of PD-1 blockade in classical Hodgkin lymphoma. Some clones are missing from TCRdb's copy, which holds only in-frame ones; the method was immunoSEQ multiplex PCR. The sample yields 15,000 to 25,000 clones, approximately 73% seen once. The specimen comprised peripheral blood mononuclear cells (PBMCs), sampled before the fourth cycle of nivolumab. Receptor source: a human donor with classical Hodgkin lymphoma. Both conserved end residues are part of each CDR3. The D gene is left open where the match is weak. Clone size is not always given. Where it is, it says once, few, many or a class for expanded clones.

- | once | TRBJ1-1 | TRBV5-6 | TGTGCCAGCAGCCCCGGGAGGGACACTGAAGCTTTCTTT | CASSPGRDTEAFF
TRBD2 | - | TRBJ2-5 | TRBV10-2 | TGCGCCAGCAGTGCGATTAGCGGGGGTTGGGAGACCCAGTACTTC | CASSAISGGWETQYF
- | large | TRBJ1-1 | TRBV6-5 | TGTGCCAGCAGTTACACAGGGAGGATCGCTGAAGCTTTCTTT | CASSYTGRIAEAFF
- | - | TRBJ2-6 | TRBV7-3 | TGTGCCAGCAGCTCAGACTCTGGGGCCAACGTCCTGACTTTC | CASSSDSGANVLTF
- | few | TRBJ1-4 | TRBV5-1 | TGCGCCAGCAGCTTGTACGGGGGGAAGGGTGAAAAACTGTTTTTT | CASSLYGGKGEKLFF
- | - | TRBJ1-2 | TRBV6-5 | TGTGCCAGCAGTTATTTGTTCGGACGGGACATAGGGGGCTACACCTTC | CASSYLFGRDIGGYTF
TRBD1 | - | TRBJ2-1 | TRBV29-1 | TGCAGCGTTGAAGATCATGGGACAGCCCCGGACCATGAGCAGTTCTTC | CSVEDHGTAPDHEQFF
TRBD2 | - | TRBJ2-1 | TRBV28 | TGTGCCAGCAGTTTCATGACTAGCGCCCCGAGGTTCTTC | CASSFMTSAPRFF
TRBD1 | - | TRBJ1-2 | TRBV6-6 | TGTGCCAGCAGGGGACAGGGAGGTGGCTACACCTTC | CASRGQGGGYTF
TRBD2 | - | TRBJ2-3 | TRBV28 | TGTGCCAGCTCAGGGCGGGGGGGGTCAGATACGCAGTATTTT | CASSGRGGSDTQYF
TRBD2 | - | TRBJ2-5 | TRBV5-4 | TGTGCCAGCAGCTTGGGTGGTCTAGCGGGATCGGGGACCCAGTACTTC | CASSLGGLAGSGTQYF
- | - | TRBJ1-1 | TRBV27 | TGTGCCAGCAGTTTTATGCCGAACACTGAAGCTTTCTTT | CASSFMPNTEAFF
- | - | TRBJ2-7 | TRBV7-8 | TGTGCCAGCAGCAACTGGGAATTC | CASSNWEF
- | - | TRBJ1-2 | TRBV6-6 | TGTGCCAGCAGTCAGCTTGCGCGTAACTATGGCTACACCTTC | CASSQLARNYGYTF
- | - | TRBJ1-6 | TRBV4-1 | TGCGCCAGCAGCCAATTCCCAGGGTCTCAATATAATTCACCCCTCCACTTT | CASSQFPGSQYNSPLHF
- | - | TRBJ2-1 | TRBV2 | TGTGCCAGCAGTCGTGACATAGCGGAGGGCCTCAATGAGCAGTTCTTC | CASSRDIAEGLNEQFF
TRBD2 | - | TRBJ2-2 | TRBV28 | TGTGCCAGCAGTCAAACTAGCGGGGACGAAACCGGGGAGCTGTTTTTT | CASSQTSGDETGELFF
TRBD1 | - | TRBJ2-2 | TRBV19 | TGTGCCAGTATCCGGACAGGGAATATTTTGAACACCGGGGAGCTGTTTTTT | CASIRTGNILNTGELFF
TRBD1 | - | TRBJ1-1 | TRBV5-8 | TGTGCCAGCAGCCAAGATACCCCGACAGGGGCCGACGCTGAAGCTTTCTTT | CASSQDTPTGADAEAFF
- | - | TRBJ1-3 | TRBV4-3 | TGCGCCAGCAGCCAATCTCCCGGCGGCTCTGGAAACACCATATATTTT | CASSQSPGGSGNTIYF
- | - | TRBJ2-5 | TRBV19 | TGTGCCAGTACCGATGGGCTAGCCTCAGAGACCCAGTACTTC | CASTDGLASETQYF
TRBD1 | - | TRBJ2-3 | TRBV7-6 | TGTGCCTCAAACCTCGGGACAGGGGGATTAAGGCCAGATACGCAGTATTTT | CASNLGTGGLRPDTQYF
TRBD1 | - | TRBJ1-2 | TRBV19 | TGTGCCAGTAGCCCGACAGGGGGAGGCTATGGCTACACCTTC | CASSPTGGGYGYTF
- | - | TRBJ2-2 | TRBV9 | TGTGCCAGCAGGGCCGATCTTGGGCCCTCGGGGGAGCTGTTTTTT | CASRADLGPSGELFF
- | - | TRBJ1-2 | TRBV9 | TGTGCCAGCAGCCAAACCCCAGTCGCCGTGGATGGCTACACCTTC | CASSQTPVAVDGYTF
- | - | TRBJ2-1 | TRBV28 | TGTGCCAGCAGTCCGGAAGTAATCGGCAACTACAATGAGCAGTTCTTC | CASSPEVIGNYNEQFF
- | - | TRBJ2-2 | TRBV9 | TGTGCCAGCAGCCCCCGAATGGGGGGCTTTGACACCGGGGAGCTGTTTTTT | CASSPRMGGFDTGELFF
TRBD1 | once | TRBJ1-5 | TRBV2 | TGTGCCAGCAGTCGGGACAGTATCTATGGGCCCCAGCATTTT | CASSRDSIYGPQHF
- | - | TRBJ2-1 | TRBV25-1 | TGTGCCAGCAGTGAACCACCTGGTAAAGGGGGCTCCTACAATGAGCAGTTCTTC | CASSEPPGKGGSYNEQFF
TRBD1 | - | TRBJ1-6 | TRBV4-2 | TGTGCCAGCAGCCGGGACAGGAATTCACCCCTCCACTTT | CASSRDRNSPLHF
- | - | TRBJ2-7 | TRBV4-3 | TGCGCCAGCAGCCAAGTCGTAGGCTCGGCGGGCTACGAGCAGTACTTC | CASSQVVGSAGYEQYF
- | - | TRBJ1-3 | TRBV6-5 | TGTGCCAGCAGTTACTCACAGGACTCTGGAAACACCATATATTTT | CASSYSQDSGNTIYF
- | - | TRBJ1-5 | TRBV7-2 | TGTGCCAGCAGCTCGAACTCATATAGCAATCAGCCCCAGCATTTT | CASSSNSYSNQPQHF
- | - | TRBJ1-3 | TRBV9 | TGTGCCAGCAGCGTAGTAGTACCTCGGACAGTTCGAAGAGGTGGAAACACCATATATTTT | CASSVVVPRTVRRGGNTIYF
- | - | TRBJ1-2 | TRBV13 | TGTGCCAGCAGCTTAGGAGTCTCTGGCTACACCTTC | CASSLGVSGYTF
- | - | TRBJ1-6 | TRBV7-2 | TGTGCCAGCAGCTCCCGCACAGGGAAAAATTCACCCCTCCACTTT | CASSSRTGKNSPLHF
TRBD1 | - | TRBJ1-4 | TRBV28 | TGTGCCAGCAGTCGGCAGGGGAAGACAGGGAGGGATGAAAAACTGTTTTTT | CASSRQGKTGRDEKLFF
TRBD2 | - | TRBJ2-3 | TRBV5-1 | TGCGCCAGCAGCTTGGATCGGGGGGGCCGCCCCGCAGATACGCAGTATTTT | CASSLDRGGRPADTQYF
- | - | TRBJ2-3 | TRBV20-1 | TGCAGTGCTACGAGCACAGATACGCAGTATTTT | CSATSTDTQYF
TRBD2 | - | TRBJ2-1 | TRBV18 | TGTGCCAGCTCACAAACTAGCGGTTCCTCCTACAATGAGCAGTTCTTC | CASSQTSGSSYNEQFF
TRBD1 | few | TRBJ2-2 | TRBV19 | TGTGCCAGTAGTTATCTTACAGGGGCCACCGGGGAGCTGTTTTTT | CASSYLTGATGELFF
TRBD2 | - | TRBJ2-1 | TRBV5-1 | TGCGCCAGCAGGGGACTAGCGGGACCCAATGAGCAGTTCTTC | CASRGLAGPNEQFF
TRBD2 | - | TRBJ2-1 | TRBV14 | TGTGCCAGCAGCCACCTTCTAGCGGGAGCCCTACGTGAGCAGTTCTTC | CASSHLLAGALREQFF
- | - | TRBJ1-1 | TRBV19 | TGTGCCAGTAGTTTCCTGGGAGGAACTGAAGCTTTCTTT | CASSFLGGTEAFF
- | - | TRBJ2-3 | TRBV9 | TGTGCCAGCAGCGTGGGGTTATCGCACACAGATACGCAGTATTTT | CASSVGLSHTDTQYF
- | - | TRBJ2-7 | TRBV6-5 | TGTGCCAGCAGAGTACCCTCAGGGGAGCAGCAGTACTTC | CASRVPSGEQQYF
TRBD2 | once | TRBJ2-1 | TRBV5-1 | TGCGCCAGCAGCTCCACTAGCGGGAGCTCCTACAATGAGCAGTTCTTC | CASSSTSGSSYNEQFF
TRBD1 | - | TRBJ1-1 | TRBV14 | TGTGCCAGCAGCCCCACGACAGGGAGCCACACTGAAGCTTTCTTT | CASSPTTGSHTEAFF
TRBD1 | - | TRBJ1-5 | TRBV6-6 | TGTGCCAGCAGTGGGACTACAGGGGCGCCCAATCAGCCCCAGCATTTT | CASSGTTGAPNQPQHF
TRBD1 | few | TRBJ1-1 | TRBV5-1 | TGCGCCAGCAGCCCCCGACAGGGCGTCACTACGGTCGAGGCTTTCTTT | CASSPRQGVTTVEAFF
TRBD2 | - | TRBJ2-3 | TRBV7-3 | TGTGCCAGCAGCTCGAAAGGACTAGCGGGGACAGATACGCAGTATTTT | CASSSKGLAGTDTQYF